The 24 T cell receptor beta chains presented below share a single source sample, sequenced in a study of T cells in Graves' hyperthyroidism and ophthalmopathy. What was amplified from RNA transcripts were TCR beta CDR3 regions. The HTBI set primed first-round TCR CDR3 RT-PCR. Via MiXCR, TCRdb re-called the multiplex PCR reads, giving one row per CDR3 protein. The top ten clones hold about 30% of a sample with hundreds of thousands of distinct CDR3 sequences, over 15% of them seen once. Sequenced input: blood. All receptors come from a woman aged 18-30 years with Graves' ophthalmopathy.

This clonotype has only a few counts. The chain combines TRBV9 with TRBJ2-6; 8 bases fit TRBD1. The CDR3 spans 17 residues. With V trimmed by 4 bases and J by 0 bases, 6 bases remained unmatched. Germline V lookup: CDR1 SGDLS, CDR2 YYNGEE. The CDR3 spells CASSPGQGLSGANVLTF. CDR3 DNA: TGTGCCAGCAGCCCTGGACAGGGCCTCTCTGGGGCCAACGTCCTGACTTTC.

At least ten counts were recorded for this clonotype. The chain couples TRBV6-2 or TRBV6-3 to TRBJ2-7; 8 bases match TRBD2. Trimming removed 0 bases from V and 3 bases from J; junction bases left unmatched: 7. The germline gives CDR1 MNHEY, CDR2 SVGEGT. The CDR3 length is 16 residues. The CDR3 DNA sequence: TGTGCCAGCAGTTACTCGAGGAACGGGGGGGACTACGAGCAGTACTTC. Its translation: CASSYSRNGGDYEQYF.

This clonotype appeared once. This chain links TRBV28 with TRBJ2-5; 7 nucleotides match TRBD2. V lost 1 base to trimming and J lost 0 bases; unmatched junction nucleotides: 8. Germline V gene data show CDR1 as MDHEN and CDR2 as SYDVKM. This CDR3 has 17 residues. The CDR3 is CASSLLGGGGHQETQYF. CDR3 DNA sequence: TGTGCCAGCAGTTTATTGGGGGGGGGTGGACACCAAGAGACCCAGTACTTC.

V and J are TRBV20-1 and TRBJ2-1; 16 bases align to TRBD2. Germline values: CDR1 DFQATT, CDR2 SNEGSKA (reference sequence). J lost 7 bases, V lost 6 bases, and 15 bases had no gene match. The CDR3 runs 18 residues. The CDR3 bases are TGCAGTGCAAAACCGGGACTAGCGGGAGGGATAACTATAAATGAGCAGTTCTTC. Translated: CSAKPGLAGGITINEQFF.

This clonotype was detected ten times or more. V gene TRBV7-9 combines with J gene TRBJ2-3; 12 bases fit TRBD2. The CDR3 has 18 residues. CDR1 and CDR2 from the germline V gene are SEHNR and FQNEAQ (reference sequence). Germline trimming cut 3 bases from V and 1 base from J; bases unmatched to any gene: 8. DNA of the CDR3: TGTGCCAGCAGCTTGTCTAGCGGGAGGGTGTATGGCACAGATACGCAGTATTTT. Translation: CASSLSSGRVYGTDTQYF.

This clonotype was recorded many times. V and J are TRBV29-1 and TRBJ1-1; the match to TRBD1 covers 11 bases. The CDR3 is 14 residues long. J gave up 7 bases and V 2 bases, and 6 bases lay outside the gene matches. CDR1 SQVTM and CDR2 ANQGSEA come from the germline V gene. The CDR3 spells CSVEPGTGGLEAFF. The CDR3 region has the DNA TGCAGCGTTGAACCCGGGACAGGGGGGCTTGAAGCTTTCTTT.

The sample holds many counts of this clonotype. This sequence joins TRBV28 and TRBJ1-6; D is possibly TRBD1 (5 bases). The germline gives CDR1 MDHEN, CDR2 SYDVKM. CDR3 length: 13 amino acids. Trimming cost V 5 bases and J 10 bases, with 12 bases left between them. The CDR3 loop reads CASSTQGNSPLHF. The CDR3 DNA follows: TGTGCCAGCAGTACCCAGGGAAACTCACCCCTCCACTTT.

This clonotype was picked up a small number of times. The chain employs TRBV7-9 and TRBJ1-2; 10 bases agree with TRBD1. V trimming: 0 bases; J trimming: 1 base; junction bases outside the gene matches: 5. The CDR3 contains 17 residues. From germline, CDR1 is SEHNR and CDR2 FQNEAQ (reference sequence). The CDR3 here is CASSLAPGTGVNYGYTF. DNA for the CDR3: TGTGCCAGCAGCTTAGCACCTGGGACAGGGGTTAACTATGGCTACACCTTC.

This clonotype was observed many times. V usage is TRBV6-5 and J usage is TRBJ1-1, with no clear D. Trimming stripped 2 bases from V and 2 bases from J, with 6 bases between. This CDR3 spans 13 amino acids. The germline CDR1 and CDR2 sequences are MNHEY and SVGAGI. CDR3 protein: CASSYGDNTEAFF. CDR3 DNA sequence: TGTGCCAGCAGTTACGGGGATAACACTGAAGCTTTCTTT.

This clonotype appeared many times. The CDR3 DNA is TGTGCCAGCAGTGAAGCGCCTGGGACTAGCGGGGGGCGGGGAGAGACCCAGTACTTC. Amino acids: CASSEAPGTSGGRGETQYF. The chain has TRBV2 and TRBJ2-5; 15 bases are shared with TRBD2. Germline V gene sequence: CDR1 SNHLY, CDR2 FYNNEI. The V segment lost 0 bases and the J segment 4 bases; nucleotides outside the gene matches: 9. This CDR3 spans 19 amino acids.

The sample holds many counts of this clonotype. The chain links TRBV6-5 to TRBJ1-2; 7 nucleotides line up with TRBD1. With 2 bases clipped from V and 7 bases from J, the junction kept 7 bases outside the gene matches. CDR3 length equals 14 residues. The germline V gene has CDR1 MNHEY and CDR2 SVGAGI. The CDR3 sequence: CASSYGDRAGGYTF. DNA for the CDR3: TGTGCCAGCAGTTACGGAGACAGGGCAGGTGGCTACACCTTC.

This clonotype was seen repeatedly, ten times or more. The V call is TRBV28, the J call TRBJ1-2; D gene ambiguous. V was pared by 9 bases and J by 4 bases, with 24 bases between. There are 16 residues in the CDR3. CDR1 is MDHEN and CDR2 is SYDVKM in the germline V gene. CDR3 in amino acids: CASSNRKAGKPYGYTF. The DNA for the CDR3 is TGTGCCAGTTCCAACCGAAAAGCGGGGAAGCCCTATGGCTACACCTTC.

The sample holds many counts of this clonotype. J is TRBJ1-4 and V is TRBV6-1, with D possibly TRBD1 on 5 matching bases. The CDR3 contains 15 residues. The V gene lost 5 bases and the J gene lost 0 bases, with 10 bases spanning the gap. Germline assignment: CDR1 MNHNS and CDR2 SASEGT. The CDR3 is CASSKTAATNEKLFF. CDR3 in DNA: TGTGCCAGCAGTAAGACAGCTGCAACTAATGAAAAACTGTTTTTT.

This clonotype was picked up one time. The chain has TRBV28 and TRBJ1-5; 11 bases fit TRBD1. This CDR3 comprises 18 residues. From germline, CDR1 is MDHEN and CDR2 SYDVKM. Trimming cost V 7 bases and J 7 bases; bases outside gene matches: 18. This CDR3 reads CASIRKRGTGGSRQPQHF. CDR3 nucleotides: TGTGCCAGCATTCGAAAGAGGGGGACAGGGGGAAGTCGGCAGCCCCAGCATTTT.

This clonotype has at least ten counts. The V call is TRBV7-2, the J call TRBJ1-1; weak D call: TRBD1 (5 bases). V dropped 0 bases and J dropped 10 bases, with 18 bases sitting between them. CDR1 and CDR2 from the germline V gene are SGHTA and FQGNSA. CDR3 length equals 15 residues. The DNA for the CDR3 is TGTGCCAGCAGCTTAGCCCCCGGGACCCAAAAAGGAGCTTTCTTT. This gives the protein CASSLAPGTQKGAFF.

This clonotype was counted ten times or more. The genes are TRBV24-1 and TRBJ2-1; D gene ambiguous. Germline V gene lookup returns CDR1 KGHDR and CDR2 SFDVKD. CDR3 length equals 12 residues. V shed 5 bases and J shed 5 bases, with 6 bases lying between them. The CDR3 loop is CATSGGNNEQFF. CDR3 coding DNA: TGTGCCACCAGTGGCGGTAACAATGAGCAGTTCTTC.

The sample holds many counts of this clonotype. This CDR3 is CSARDTNYGYTF. The DNA of the CDR3 is TGCAGTGCTAGGGACACTAACTATGGCTACACCTTC. The genes are TRBV20-1 and TRBJ1-2; a weak D match, TRBD1 (5 bases). The V end lost 3 bases, the J end lost 0 bases, and 5 bases lay between the germline ends. The germline gives CDR1 DFQATT, CDR2 SNEGSKA (reference sequence). The CDR3 extends over 12 amino acids.

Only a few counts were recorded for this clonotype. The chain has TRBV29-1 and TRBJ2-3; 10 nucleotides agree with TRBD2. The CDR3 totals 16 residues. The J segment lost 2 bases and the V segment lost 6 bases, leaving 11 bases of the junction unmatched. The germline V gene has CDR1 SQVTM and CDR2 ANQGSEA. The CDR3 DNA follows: TGCAGCGTCTCCTACCCCGGGACTAGCGCCACAGATACGCAGTATTTT. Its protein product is CSVSYPGTSATDTQYF.

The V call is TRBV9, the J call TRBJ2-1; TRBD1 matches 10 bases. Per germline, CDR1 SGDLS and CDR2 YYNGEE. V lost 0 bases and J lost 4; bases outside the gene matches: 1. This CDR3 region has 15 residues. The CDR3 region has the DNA TGTGCCAGCAGCGTAGGGGACAGGGGTTACAATGAGCAGTTCTTC. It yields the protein CASSVGDRGYNEQFF.

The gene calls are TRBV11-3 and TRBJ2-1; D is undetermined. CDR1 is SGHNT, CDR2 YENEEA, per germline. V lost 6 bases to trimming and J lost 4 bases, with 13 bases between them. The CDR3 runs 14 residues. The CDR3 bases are TGTGCCAGCAGTTCGCCTACAGAATACAATGAGCAGTTCTTC. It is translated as CASSSPTEYNEQFF.

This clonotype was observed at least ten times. CDR3 bases: TGTGCCAGCAGTGAAGTCTCCGGGGGCTCTGGAAACACCATATATTTT. Residues: CASSEVSGGSGNTIYF. The V gene is TRBV6-1, the J gene TRBJ1-3; TRBD1 might be the D (5 bases). Germline lookup yields CDR1 MNHNS and CDR2 SASEGT. V was clipped by 1 base and J by 0 bases, with 10 bases between them. The CDR3 length is 16 residues.

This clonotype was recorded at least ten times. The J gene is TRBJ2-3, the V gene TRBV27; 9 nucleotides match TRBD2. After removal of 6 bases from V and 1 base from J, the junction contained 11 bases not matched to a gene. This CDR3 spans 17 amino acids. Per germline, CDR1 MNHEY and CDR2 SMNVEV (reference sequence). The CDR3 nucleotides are TGTGCCAGCAGCCAAGTGGTTAGCGGGGGACGCACAGATACGCAGTATTTT. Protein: CASSQVVSGGRTDTQYF.

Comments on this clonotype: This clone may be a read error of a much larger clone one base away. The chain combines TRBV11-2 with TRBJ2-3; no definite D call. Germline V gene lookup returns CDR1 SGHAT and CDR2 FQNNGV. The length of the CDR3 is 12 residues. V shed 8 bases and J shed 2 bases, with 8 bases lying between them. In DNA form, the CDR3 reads TGTGCCAGCGGCCACTACACAGATACGCAGTATTTT. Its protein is CASGHYTDTQYF.

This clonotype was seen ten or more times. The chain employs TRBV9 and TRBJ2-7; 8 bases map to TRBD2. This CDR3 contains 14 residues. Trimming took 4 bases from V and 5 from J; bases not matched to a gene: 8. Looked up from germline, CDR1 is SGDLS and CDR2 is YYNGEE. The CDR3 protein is CASSSSGSTHEQYF. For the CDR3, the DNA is TGTGCCAGCAGCTCCAGCGGGAGCACCCACGAGCAGTACTTC.